This TCR beta chain was captured in a study of blood T cells in healthy people across ages. Points from the study as a whole: Older age went with lower TCR beta diversity per million T cells, in a roughly linear way. Changes seen in expanded clonotypes were possibly confounded by donor CMV status left unknown.

Germline V CDR1 and CDR2: ENHRY, SYGVKD. Trimming removed 2 bases at V and 6 bases at J, with 10 bases between. The CDR3 sequence is 13 residues long. Using a J-beta primer mix together with a sample-barcoded 5' primer, a second PCR was run for about 6 to 11 cycles. TCRdb analysed the 5' RACE reads with MiXCR anew, one entry per CDR3 protein. The sample includes some 760,000 distinct CDR3 sequences, 25% of them seen just once. This clonotype came up a few times. As yet, its antigen is unknown. These sequences were also reported in another study, on T cells of mothers and their children. Per that paper: Every mother supplied over 8.5 million TCR beta CDR3 reads and every child 2.5 million to 3.5 million.

The sequence was collected from a boy younger than 18 in good health. The chain links TRBV10-3 to TRBJ1-2; no clear D. The sequenced sample was blood. CDR3 nucleotide sequence: TGTGCCATCAGTGAGGGAACAGAGAATGGCTACACCTTC. Translated, it gives CAISEGTENGYTF.